These 29 T cell receptor beta chains came from one sample sequenced in a study of T cell responses to AZD1222 COVID-19 vaccine. The protocol was immunoSEQ multiplex PCR, while the TCRdb copy is restricted to in-frame clones and leaves out a portion. The data contain 70,000 to 95,000 clones, about 93% of them singletons. Sequencing was performed on peripheral blood, taken 28 days after the second AZD1222 dose. The receptors stem from an adult who received the AZD1222 COVID-19 vaccine.

This chain links TRBV9 with TRBJ1-1; unclear D gene. This CDR3 spans 13 amino acids. The germline V and J ends were trimmed by 4 bases and 5 bases, with 12 bases remaining between them. Germline V CDR1 and CDR2: SGDLS, YYNGEE. In nucleotides, the CDR3 is TGTGCCAGCAGCACCCGAATTGAGACTGAAGCTTTCTTT. It codes for CASSTRIETEAFF.

This clone was seen only a few times. The gene calls are TRBV5-1 and TRBJ1-1; 8 bases are shared with TRBD1. Germline V gives CDR1 SGHRS, CDR2 YFSETQ. This CDR3 is 16 amino acids long. The V segment lost 0 bases and the J segment 4 bases; nucleotides outside the gene matches: 8. The CDR3 nucleotides read TGCGCCAGCAGCTTGGTAGCGGGCAGGGGGCGCACTGAAGCTTTCTTT. It codes for CASSLVAGRGRTEAFF.

The J gene is TRBJ2-7, the V gene TRBV5-5, with D perhaps given as TRBD1 or TRBD2 (5 bases each). CDR1 SGHKS and CDR2 YYEKEE come from the germline V gene (reference sequence). The CDR3 consists of 14 residues. Trimming removed 4 bases at V and 6 bases at J, with 17 bases between. The CDR3 region has the DNA TGTGCCAGCAGCATTCAAGGGACCGACATCGAGCAGTACTTC. Amino acid sequence: CASSIQGTDIEQYF.

The chain couples TRBV30 to TRBJ1-5; D call uncertain. CDR1 is GTSNPN and CDR2 is SVGIG in the germline V gene (reference sequence). The CDR3 is 14 residues long. Trimming stripped 2 bases from V and 4 bases from J, with 12 bases between. CDR3 sequence: CAWSIGVANQPQHF. The CDR3, as DNA: TGTGCCTGGAGTATCGGGGTTGCAAATCAGCCCCAGCATTTT.

The chain couples TRBV11-2 to TRBJ1-5, with D possibly matching TRBD1 (5 bases). Looked up from germline, CDR1 is SGHAT and CDR2 is FQNNGV. The CDR3 contains 13 residues. V lost 5 bases to trimming and J lost 4 bases, with 9 bases between them. The CDR3: CASSVGGNQPQHF. For the CDR3, the DNA is TGTGCCAGCAGCGTCGGGGGGAATCAGCCCCAGCATTTT.

The chain combines TRBV7-9 with TRBJ1-6; 9 bases match TRBD1. After removal of 5 bases from V and 7 bases from J, the junction contained 9 bases not matched to a gene. The CDR3 length is 16 residues. Germline V gene lookup returns CDR1 SEHNR and CDR2 FQNEAQ (reference sequence). The CDR3 sequence is CASSPRDRAPNSPLHF. The CDR3 DNA is TGTGCCAGCAGCCCAAGGGACAGGGCGCCGAATTCACCCCTCCACTTT.

This clone was counted once. The V and J genes are TRBV18 and TRBJ1-5; D may be TRBD1 (5 bases). This CDR3 comprises 16 residues. Germline assignment: CDR1 KGHSH and CDR2 LQKENI. The V end lost 1 base, the J end lost 2 bases, and 12 bases lay between the germline ends. The DNA of the CDR3 is TGTGCCAGCTCACCACTGGGACCGGGCGGCAATCAGCCCCAGCATTTT. Residues: CASSPLGPGGNQPQHF. The full variable domain, in which reference TRBV18 and TRBJ1-5 provide the parts outside the CDR3, is NAGVMQNPRHLVRRRGQEARLRCSPMKGHSHVYWYRQLPEEGLKFMVYLQKENIIDESGMPKERFSAEFPKEGPSILRIQQVVRGDSAAYFCASSPLGPGGNQPQHFGDGTRLSIL.

This clone appeared once. The chain links TRBV15 to TRBJ2-7; D remains unclear. This CDR3 spans 16 amino acids. Germline V gene sequence: CDR1 LNHNV, CDR2 YYDKDF (reference sequence). V was clipped by 5 bases and J by 4 bases, with 21 bases between them. The CDR3 DNA reads TGTGCCACCAGCCGCTCAATCGACGCGGCCTCGTACGAGCAGTACTTC. Its translation is CATSRSIDAASYEQYF.

The chain joins TRBV29-1 to TRBJ1-1, with D perhaps TRBD1 (5 bases). The germline V and J ends were trimmed by 6 bases and 1 base, with 12 bases remaining between them. The CDR3 runs 13 residues. Germline V lookup: CDR1 SQVTM, CDR2 ANQGSEA. Here the CDR3 reads CSVKGHSNTEAFF. The CDR3, as DNA: TGCAGCGTAAAAGGACATTCGAACACTGAAGCTTTCTTT. The variable domain in full, completed from reference TRBV29-1 and TRBJ1-1, reads SAVISQKPSRDICQRGTSLTIQCQVDSQVTMMFWYRQQPGQSLTLIATANQGSEATYESGFVIDKFPISRPNLTFSTLTVSNMSPEDSSIYLCSVKGHSNTEAFFGQGTRLTVV.

The rearrangement uses TRBV5-1 and TRBJ2-1; 8 bases map to TRBD2. Unmatched junction bases numbered 5, after V lost 0 bases and J lost 3 bases. Germline CDR1 and CDR2: SGHRS and YFSETQ. The CDR3 is made up of 16 amino acids. In DNA form, the CDR3 reads TGCGCCAGCAGCTTGGTGGCGGGAGGCAACTACAATGAGCAGTTCTTC. Its protein product is CASSLVAGGNYNEQFF. Using reference TRBV5-1 and TRBJ2-1 for the parts outside the CDR3, the full variable domain is KAGVTQTPRYLIKTRGQQVTLSCSPISGHRSVSWYQQTPGQGLQFLFEYFSETQRNKGNFPGRFSGRQFSNSRSEMNVSTLELGDSALYLCASSLVAGGNYNEQFFGPGTRLTVL.

The CDR3 is CASSLSGRAKGPYNEQFF. The DNA for the CDR3 is TGTGCCAGCAGCTTAAGCGGGAGGGCCAAAGGCCCCTACAATGAGCAGTTCTTC. This chain uses TRBV11-3 with TRBJ2-1, with 10 bases lining up with TRBD2. CDR1 is SGHNT, CDR2 YENEEA, per germline. The CDR3 length is 18 residues. The V segment lost 2 bases and the J segment 2 bases; nucleotides outside the gene matches: 9.

The chain is built from TRBV28 and TRBJ2-7; TRBD2 aligns across 13 bases. CDR3 length equals 16 residues. The J segment lost 6 bases and the V segment lost 5 bases, leaving 10 bases of the junction unmatched. Germline V lookup: CDR1 MDHEN, CDR2 SYDVKM. The CDR3 DNA is TGTGCCAGCAGTCTCCCCGGGACTAGCGGGAAGAGCGAGCAGTACTTC. It yields the protein CASSLPGTSGKSEQYF. The complete variable domain, with remaining parts taken from reference TRBV28 and TRBJ2-7, reads DVKVTQSSRYLVKRTGEKVFLECVQDMDHENMFWYRQDPGLGLRLIYFSYDVKMKEKGDIPEGYSVSREKKERFSLILESASTNQTSMYLCASSLPGTSGKSEQYFGPGTRLTVT.

The V call is TRBV27, the J call TRBJ2-6, with a weak D call TRBD2 (5 bases). From germline, CDR1 is MNHEY and CDR2 SMNVEV (reference sequence). Trimming shortened V by 3 bases and J by 0 bases, and 12 bases separated the two germline ends. The CDR3 runs to 17 residues. The CDR3 protein is CASSFTATTSGANVLTF. DNA of the CDR3: TGTGCCAGCAGTTTTACAGCGACTACCTCTGGGGCCAACGTCCTGACTTTC.

This rearrangement joins TRBV12-5 to TRBJ1-5; the D is unclear. V lost 4 bases and J lost 5, with 15 bases in between. This CDR3 comprises 15 residues. Germline CDR1 reads LGHNT; CDR2 reads FRNRAP. The CDR3 spells CASGSMVGGDQPQHF. In DNA form, the CDR3 reads TGTGCTAGTGGTTCCATGGTCGGTGGAGATCAGCCCCAGCATTTT.

The V and J genes are TRBV7-2 and TRBJ1-2, with D possibly TRBD1 on 5 matching bases. The CDR3 has 18 amino acids. V was cut by 1 base and J by 3 bases, with 21 bases left in between. Germline V gene data show CDR1 as SGHTA and CDR2 as FQGNSA. DNA for the CDR3: TGTGCCAGCAGCTTAGTTCTGGGCAGGGCAACCGAGGACTATGGCTACACCTTC. Amino acids: CASSLVLGRATEDYGYTF.

The genes are TRBV6-5 and TRBJ2-1; 15 bases agree with TRBD2. The CDR3 is made up of 15 amino acids. The germline V gene has CDR1 MNHEY and CDR2 SVGAGI. With 4 bases clipped from V and 10 bases from J, the junction kept 5 bases outside the gene matches. CDR3 protein: CASSFGTSGRREQFF. Here the CDR3 DNA reads TGTGCCAGCAGTTTCGGGACTAGCGGGAGGAGGGAGCAGTTCTTC.

This chain connects TRBV19 to TRBJ1-3; no reliable D call. Germline V gene sequence: CDR1 LNHDA, CDR2 SQIVND (reference sequence). The CDR3 covers 12 residues. Trimming took off 4 bases at V and 11 bases at J, with 12 bases between the two ends. CDR3 region: CASSSPTLAIYF. In nucleotides, the CDR3 is TGTGCCAGTAGTAGCCCGACCTTGGCCATATATTTT.

The chain carries TRBV5-4 and TRBJ1-6; weak D call: TRBD1 (5 bases). Trimming took 2 bases from V and 7 from J, leaving 10 bases between them. Germline V gene sequence: CDR1 SGHNT, CDR2 YYREEE (reference sequence). CDR3 length equals 14 residues. The CDR3 is CASSLRQGNSPLHF. CDR3 DNA: TGTGCCAGCAGCTTAAGGCAGGGAAATTCACCCCTCCACTTT.

This rearrangement joins TRBV5-1 to TRBJ2-2, with 11 bases matching TRBD1. This CDR3 has 17 amino acids. Germline CDR1 SGHRS, CDR2 YFSETQ. J lost 5 bases, V lost 4 bases, and 10 bases had no gene match. The CDR3 here is CASSGYPGQGGTGELFF. The CDR3 DNA follows: TGCGCCAGCAGCGGGTACCCGGGACAGGGGGGAACCGGGGAGCTGTTTTTT.

V is TRBV2 and J is TRBJ1-6; TRBD1 is a possible D gene (5 bases). Trimming left V 4 bases short and J 0 bases short, with 7 bases between. The CDR3 length is 15 residues. Germline V CDR1 and CDR2: SNHLY, FYNNEI. CDR3 sequence: CASSGGSSYNSPLHF. The CDR3 DNA is TGTGCCAGCAGTGGGGGGAGCTCCTATAATTCACCCCTCCACTTT.

The chain recombines TRBV15 with TRBJ2-7; D uncertain. Germline V gives CDR1 LNHNV, CDR2 YYDKDF (reference sequence). This CDR3 is built from 16 residues. The V end lost 1 base, the J end lost 0 bases, and 13 bases lay between the germline ends. In DNA, the CDR3 is TGTGCCACCAGCAGAGCCCCCTCGTCAGGCTCCTACGAGCAGTACTTC. It is translated as CATSRAPSSGSYEQYF. Together with reference TRBV15 and TRBJ2-7, the CDR3 gives the full variable domain: DAMVIQNPRYQVTQFGKPVTLSCSQTLNHNVMYWYQQKSSQAPKLLFHYYDKDFNNEADTPDNFQSRRPNTSFCFLDIRSPGLGDTAMYLCATSRAPSSGSYEQYFGPGTRLTVT.

The V gene is TRBV6-5, the J gene TRBJ1-5; 7 bases agree with TRBD1. The CDR3 runs 15 residues. The germline V gene has CDR1 MNHEY and CDR2 SVGAGI. With V trimmed by 6 bases and J by 5 bases, 10 bases remained unmatched. The CDR3 nucleotides read TGTGCCAGCAGGATAGACAGGGACCCCTATCAGCCCCAGCATTTT. Translating it yields CASRIDRDPYQPQHF.

This chain links TRBV28 with TRBJ1-2, with TRBD1 as a possible D gene (6 bases). Germline V CDR1 and CDR2: MDHEN, SYDVKM. The CDR3 loop spans 15 amino acids. Between the trimmed V and J ends, which lost 7 bases and 3 bases, there was a span of 18 bases. CDR3 region: CASNPRGANYYGYTF. CDR3 sequence (DNA): TGTGCCAGCAACCCGAGGGGGGCTAACTACTATGGCTACACCTTC.

V is TRBV2 and J is TRBJ1-4; D gene uncertain. Per germline, CDR1 SNHLY and CDR2 FYNNEI. Trimming pared 5 bases from V and 5 bases from J, leaving 0 bases between. The CDR3 consists of 10 residues. This CDR3 reads CASSNEKLFF. The CDR3 DNA is TGTGCCAGCAGTAATGAAAAACTGTTTTTT.

This chain links TRBV16 with TRBJ2-3; D is ambiguous. The germline V gene encodes CDR1 KGHSY and CDR2 FQNENV. This CDR3 comprises 12 residues. Trimming shortened V by 2 bases and J by 6 bases, and 6 bases separated the two germline ends. CDR3: CASSQGSDTQYF. The CDR3, as DNA: TGTGCCAGCAGCCAAGGATCCGATACGCAGTATTTT. The whole variable domain, remainder taken from reference TRBV16 and TRBJ2-3, is GEEVAQTPKHLVRGEGQKAKLYCAPIKGHSYVFWYQQVLKNEFKFLISFQNENVFDETGMPKERFSAKCLPNSPCSLEIQATKLEDSAVYFCASSQGSDTQYFGPGTRLTVL.

The chain combines TRBV7-9 with TRBJ2-7, with D possibly TRBD1 on 6 matching bases. CDR1 is SEHNR, CDR2 FQNEAQ, per germline (reference sequence). V was clipped by 4 bases and J by 0 bases, with 10 bases between them. This CDR3 comprises 14 residues. The CDR3 loop is CASSSRDNSYEQYF. Written as DNA, the CDR3 is TGTGCCAGCAGCTCTCGGGACAACTCCTACGAGCAGTACTTC.

V gene TRBV2 combines with J gene TRBJ2-1; weak D call: TRBD2 (6 bases). V lost 6 bases to trimming and J lost 3 bases, with 12 bases between them. The V gene's germline CDR1 is SNHLY and CDR2 FYNNEI. The CDR3 consists of 14 residues. CDR3 in amino acids: CASRLPGLYNEQFF. The CDR3 DNA reads as TGTGCCAGCAGACTCCCGGGACTCTACAATGAGCAGTTCTTC.

This sequence joins TRBV2 and TRBJ1-2; weak D call: TRBD1 (6 bases). V lost 7 bases and J 3 bases, leaving 6 bases between the germline ends. Germline lookup yields CDR1 SNHLY and CDR2 FYNNEI. This CDR3 comprises 11 residues. The CDR3 region has the DNA TGTGCCAGCAACAGGGACTATGGCTACACCTTC. This codes for CASNRDYGYTF.

The chain has TRBV27 and TRBJ1-4, with 11 nucleotides matching TRBD1. This CDR3 has 16 residues. Trimming took 3 bases from V and 6 from J; bases not matched to a gene: 6. Germline V gene data show CDR1 as MNHEY and CDR2 as SMNVEV (reference sequence). CDR3 region: CASSFVRGQGDEKLFF. The CDR3 DNA reads as TGTGCCAGCAGTTTCGTTAGGGGACAGGGGGATGAAAAACTGTTTTTT.